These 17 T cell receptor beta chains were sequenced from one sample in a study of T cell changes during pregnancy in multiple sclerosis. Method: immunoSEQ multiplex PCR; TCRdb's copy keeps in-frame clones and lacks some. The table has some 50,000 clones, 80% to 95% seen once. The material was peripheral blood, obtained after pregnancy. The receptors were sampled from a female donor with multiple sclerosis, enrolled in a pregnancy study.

CDR3 coding DNA: TGTGCCAGCAGCGGGGGTACCTCCTACGAGCAGTACTTC. Translation: CASSGGTSYEQYF. The chain carries TRBV25-1 and TRBJ2-7, with a tentative D call TRBD2 (6 bases). V lost 6 bases, J lost 0 bases, and 9 bases lay in between. The CDR3 consists of 13 residues. Germline CDR1 MGHDK, CDR2 SYGVNS.

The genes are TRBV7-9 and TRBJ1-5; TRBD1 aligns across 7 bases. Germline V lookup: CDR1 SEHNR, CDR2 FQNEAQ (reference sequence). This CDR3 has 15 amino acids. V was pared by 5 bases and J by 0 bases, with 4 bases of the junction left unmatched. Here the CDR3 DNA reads TGTGCCAGCAGCCCGACAGGGAGTAGCAATCAGCCCCAGCATTTT. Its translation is CASSPTGSSNQPQHF.

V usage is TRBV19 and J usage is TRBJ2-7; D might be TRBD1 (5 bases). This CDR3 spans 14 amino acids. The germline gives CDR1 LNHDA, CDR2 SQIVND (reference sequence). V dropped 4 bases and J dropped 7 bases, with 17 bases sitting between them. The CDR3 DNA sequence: TGTGCCAGTAGTAATAAGGGCAGGGTAGGGGAGCAGTACTTC. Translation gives CASSNKGRVGEQYF.

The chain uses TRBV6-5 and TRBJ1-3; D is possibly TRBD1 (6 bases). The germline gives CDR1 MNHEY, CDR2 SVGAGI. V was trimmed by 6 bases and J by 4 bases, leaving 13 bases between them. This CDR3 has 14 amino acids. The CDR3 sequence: CASRGAGMGNTIYF. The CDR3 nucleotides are TGTGCCAGCAGGGGGGCAGGGATGGGAAACACCATATATTTT.

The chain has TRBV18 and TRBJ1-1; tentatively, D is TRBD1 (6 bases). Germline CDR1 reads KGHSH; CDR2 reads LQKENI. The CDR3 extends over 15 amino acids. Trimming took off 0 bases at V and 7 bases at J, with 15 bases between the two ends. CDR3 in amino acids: CASSPPRGLGIEAFF. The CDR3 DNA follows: TGTGCCAGCTCACCACCCAGGGGCCTTGGGATTGAAGCTTTCTTT.

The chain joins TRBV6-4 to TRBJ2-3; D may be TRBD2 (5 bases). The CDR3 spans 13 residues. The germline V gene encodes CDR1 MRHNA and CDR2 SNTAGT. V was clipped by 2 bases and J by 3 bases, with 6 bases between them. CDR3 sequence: CASSDRETDTQYF. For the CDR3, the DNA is TGTGCCAGCAGTGACAGGGAGACAGATACGCAGTATTTT.

The CDR3 nucleotides are TGTGCCAGCAGCAAAAACAGGGGGTGCACCGGAAACACCATATATTTT. Translating gives CASSKNRGCTGNTIYF. The rearrangement links TRBV21-1 to TRBJ1-3; TRBD1 is the table's D call and was not checked against the DNA. TRBV21-1 is a pseudogene locus. The CDR3 totals 16 residues.

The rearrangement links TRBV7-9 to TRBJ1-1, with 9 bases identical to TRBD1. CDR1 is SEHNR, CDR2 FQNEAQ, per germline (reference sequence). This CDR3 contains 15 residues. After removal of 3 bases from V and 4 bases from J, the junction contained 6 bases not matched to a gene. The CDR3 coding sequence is TGTGCCAGCAGCTTGGGGGACAGGGCAGCCACTGAAGCTTTCTTT. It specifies CASSLGDRAATEAFF.

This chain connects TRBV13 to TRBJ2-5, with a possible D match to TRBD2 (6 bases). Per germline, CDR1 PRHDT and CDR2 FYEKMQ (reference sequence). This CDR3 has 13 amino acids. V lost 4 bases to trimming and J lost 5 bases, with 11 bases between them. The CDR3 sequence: CASSWNSGETQYF. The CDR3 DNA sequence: TGTGCCAGCAGCTGGAATAGCGGTGAGACCCAGTACTTC.

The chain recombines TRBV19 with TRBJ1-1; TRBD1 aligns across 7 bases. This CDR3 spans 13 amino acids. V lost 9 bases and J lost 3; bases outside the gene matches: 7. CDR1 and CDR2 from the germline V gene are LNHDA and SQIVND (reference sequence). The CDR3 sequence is CASLQGSYTEAFF. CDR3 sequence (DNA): TGTGCCAGCTTACAGGGGTCGTACACTGAAGCTTTCTTT.

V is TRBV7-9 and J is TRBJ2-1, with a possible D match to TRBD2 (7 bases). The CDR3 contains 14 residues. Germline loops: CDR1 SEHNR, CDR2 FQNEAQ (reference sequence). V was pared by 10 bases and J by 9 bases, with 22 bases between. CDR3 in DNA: TGTGCCACCGCGACTAGCCGGGGACACAGTGAGCAGTTCTTC. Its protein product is CATATSRGHSEQFF. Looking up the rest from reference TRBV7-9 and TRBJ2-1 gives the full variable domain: DTGVSQNPRHKITKRGQNVTFRCDPISEHNRLYWYRQTLGQGPEFLTYFQNEAQLEKSRLLSDRFSAERPKGSFSTLEIQRTEQGDSAMYLCATATSRGHSEQFFGPGTRLTVL.

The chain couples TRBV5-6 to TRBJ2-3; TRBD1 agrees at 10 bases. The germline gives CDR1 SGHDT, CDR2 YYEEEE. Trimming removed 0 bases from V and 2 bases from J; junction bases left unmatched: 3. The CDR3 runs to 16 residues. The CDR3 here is CASSLVGQGNTDTQYF. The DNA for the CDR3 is TGTGCCAGCAGCTTGGTGGGACAGGGGAACACAGATACGCAGTATTTT.

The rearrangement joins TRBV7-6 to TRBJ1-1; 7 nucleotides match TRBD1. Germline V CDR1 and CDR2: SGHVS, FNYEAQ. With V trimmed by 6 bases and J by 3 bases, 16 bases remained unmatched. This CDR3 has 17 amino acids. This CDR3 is CASRPEGAWGRYTEAFF. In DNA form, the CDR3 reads TGTGCCAGCAGGCCCGAGGGGGCGTGGGGGAGGTACACTGAAGCTTTCTTT.

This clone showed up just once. The CDR3 reads CSVRQGSYEQYF. The CDR3 DNA reads as TGCAGCGTTAGACAGGGGTCCTACGAGCAGTACTTC. V gene TRBV29-1 combines with J gene TRBJ2-7, with 8 bases matching TRBD1. The V segment lost 5 bases and the J segment 1 base; nucleotides outside the gene matches: 1. This CDR3 is built from 12 residues. Germline V gene lookup returns CDR1 SQVTM and CDR2 ANQGSEA.

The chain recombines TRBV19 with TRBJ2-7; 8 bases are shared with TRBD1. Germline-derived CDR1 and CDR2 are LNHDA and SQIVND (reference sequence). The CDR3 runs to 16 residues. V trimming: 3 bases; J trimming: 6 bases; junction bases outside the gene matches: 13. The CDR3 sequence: CASSIPGTGSPREQYF. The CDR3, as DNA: TGTGCCAGTAGTATCCCAGGGACAGGCTCCCCCCGCGAGCAGTACTTC.

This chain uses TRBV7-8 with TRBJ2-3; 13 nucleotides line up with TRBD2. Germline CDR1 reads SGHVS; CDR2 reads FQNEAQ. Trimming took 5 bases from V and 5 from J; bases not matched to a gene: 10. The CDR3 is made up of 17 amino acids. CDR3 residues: CASSPYTSGGAVDTQYF. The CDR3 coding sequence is TGTGCCAGCAGCCCATACACTAGCGGGGGGGCTGTAGATACGCAGTATTTT.

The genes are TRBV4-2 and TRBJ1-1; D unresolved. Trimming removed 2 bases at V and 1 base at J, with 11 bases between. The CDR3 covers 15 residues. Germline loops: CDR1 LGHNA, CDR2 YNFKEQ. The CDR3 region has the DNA TGTGCCAGCAGCCAAACCCACCAGGAGAACACTGAAGCTTTCTTT. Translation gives CASSQTHQENTEAFF.